This entry features one TCR beta chain sequence. The record originates from a study of T cell responses to AZD1222 COVID-19 vaccine. Overall study context: The study pooled second doses at about 4 or about 12 weeks.

Profiling relied on immunoSEQ multiplex PCR, and the TCRdb table lists in-frame clones only, not all of them. The table lists some 90,000 clones, 87% of them singletons, with about 1.6% in the top ten. CDR3 length: 15 residues. With V trimmed by 1 base and J by 6 bases, 7 bases remained unmatched. In germline, CDR1 is SGHRS, CDR2 YFSETQ. This specimen was peripheral blood, taken on day 0 of AZD1222 vaccination. The clonotype was recovered from an adult in good health. The chain carries TRBV5-1 and TRBJ1-2; 9 nucleotides align to TRBD1. DNA for the CDR3: TGCGCCAGCAGCTTGCGACCGCGGGACAGGGATGGCTACACCTTC. Translation gives CASSLRPRDRDGYTF. Variable domain in full (rest from reference TRBV5-1 and TRBJ1-2): KAGVTQTPRYLIKTRGQQVTLSCSPISGHRSVSWYQQTPGQGLQFLFEYFSETQRNKGNFPGRFSGRQFSNSRSEMNVSTLELGDSALYLCASSLRPRDRDGYTFGSGTRLTVV.